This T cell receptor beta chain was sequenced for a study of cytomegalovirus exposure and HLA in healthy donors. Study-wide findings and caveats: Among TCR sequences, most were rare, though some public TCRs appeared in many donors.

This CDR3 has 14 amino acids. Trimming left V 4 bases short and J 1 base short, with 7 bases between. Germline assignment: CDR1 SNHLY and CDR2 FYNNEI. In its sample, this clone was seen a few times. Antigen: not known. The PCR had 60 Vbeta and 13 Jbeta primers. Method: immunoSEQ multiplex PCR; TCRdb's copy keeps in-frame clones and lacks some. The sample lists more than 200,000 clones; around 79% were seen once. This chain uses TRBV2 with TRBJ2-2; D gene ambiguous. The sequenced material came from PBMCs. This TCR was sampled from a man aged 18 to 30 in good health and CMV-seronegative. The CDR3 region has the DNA TGTGCCAGCAGTGGGCTGATGAACACCGGGGAGCTGTTTTTT. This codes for CASSGLMNTGELFF.